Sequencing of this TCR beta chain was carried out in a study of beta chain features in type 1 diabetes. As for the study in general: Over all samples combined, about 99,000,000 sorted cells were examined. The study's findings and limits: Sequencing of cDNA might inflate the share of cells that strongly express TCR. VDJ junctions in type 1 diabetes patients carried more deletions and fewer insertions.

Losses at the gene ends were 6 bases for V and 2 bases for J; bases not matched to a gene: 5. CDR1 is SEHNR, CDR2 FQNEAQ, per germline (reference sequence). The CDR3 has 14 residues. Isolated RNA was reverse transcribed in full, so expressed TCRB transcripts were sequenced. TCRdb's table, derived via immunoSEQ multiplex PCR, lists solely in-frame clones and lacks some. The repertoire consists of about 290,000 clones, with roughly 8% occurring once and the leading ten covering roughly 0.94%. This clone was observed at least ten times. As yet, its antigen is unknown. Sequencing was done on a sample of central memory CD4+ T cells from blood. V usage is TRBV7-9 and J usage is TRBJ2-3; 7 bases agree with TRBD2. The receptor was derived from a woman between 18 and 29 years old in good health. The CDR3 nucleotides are TGTGCCAGCAGTTCCAGCGGGACCACAGATACGCAGTATTTT. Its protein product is CASSSSGTTDTQYF.